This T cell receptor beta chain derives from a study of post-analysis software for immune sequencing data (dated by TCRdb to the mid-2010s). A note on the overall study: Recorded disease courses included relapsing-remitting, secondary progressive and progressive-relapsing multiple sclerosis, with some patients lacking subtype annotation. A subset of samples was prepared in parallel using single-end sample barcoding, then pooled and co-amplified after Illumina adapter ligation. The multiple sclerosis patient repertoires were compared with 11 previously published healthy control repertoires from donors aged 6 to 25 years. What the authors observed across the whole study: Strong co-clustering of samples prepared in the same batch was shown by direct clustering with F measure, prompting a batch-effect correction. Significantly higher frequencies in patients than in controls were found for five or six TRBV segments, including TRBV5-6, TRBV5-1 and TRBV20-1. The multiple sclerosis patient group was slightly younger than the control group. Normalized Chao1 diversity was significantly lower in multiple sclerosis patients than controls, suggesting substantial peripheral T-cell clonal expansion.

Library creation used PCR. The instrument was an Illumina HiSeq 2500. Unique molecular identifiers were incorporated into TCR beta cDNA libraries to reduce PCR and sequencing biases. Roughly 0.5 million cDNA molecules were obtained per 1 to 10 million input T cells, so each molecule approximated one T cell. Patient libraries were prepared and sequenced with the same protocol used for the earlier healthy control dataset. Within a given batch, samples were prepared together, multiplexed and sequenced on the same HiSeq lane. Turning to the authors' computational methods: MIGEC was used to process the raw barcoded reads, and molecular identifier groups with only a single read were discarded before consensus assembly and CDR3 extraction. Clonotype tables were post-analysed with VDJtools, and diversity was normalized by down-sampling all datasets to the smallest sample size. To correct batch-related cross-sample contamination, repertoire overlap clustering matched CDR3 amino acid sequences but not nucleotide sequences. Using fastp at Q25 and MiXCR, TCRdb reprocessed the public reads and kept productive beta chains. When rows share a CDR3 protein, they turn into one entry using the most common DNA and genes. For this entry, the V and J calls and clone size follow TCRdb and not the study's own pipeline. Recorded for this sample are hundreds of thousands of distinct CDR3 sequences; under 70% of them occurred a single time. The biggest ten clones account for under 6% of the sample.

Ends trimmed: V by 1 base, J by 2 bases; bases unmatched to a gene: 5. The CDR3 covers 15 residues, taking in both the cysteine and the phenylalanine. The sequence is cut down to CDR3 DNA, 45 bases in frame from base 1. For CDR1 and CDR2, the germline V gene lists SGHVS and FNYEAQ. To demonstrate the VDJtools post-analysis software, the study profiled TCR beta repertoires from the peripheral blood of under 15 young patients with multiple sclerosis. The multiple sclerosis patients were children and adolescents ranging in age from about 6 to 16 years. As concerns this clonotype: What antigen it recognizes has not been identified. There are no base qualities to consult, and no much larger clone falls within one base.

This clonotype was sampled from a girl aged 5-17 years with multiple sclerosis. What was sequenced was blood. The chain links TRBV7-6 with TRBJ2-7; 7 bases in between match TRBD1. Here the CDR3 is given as CASSLGRGQTYEQYF. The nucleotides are TGTGCCAGCAGCTTAGGTAGGGGGCAGACCTACGAGCAGTACTTC.